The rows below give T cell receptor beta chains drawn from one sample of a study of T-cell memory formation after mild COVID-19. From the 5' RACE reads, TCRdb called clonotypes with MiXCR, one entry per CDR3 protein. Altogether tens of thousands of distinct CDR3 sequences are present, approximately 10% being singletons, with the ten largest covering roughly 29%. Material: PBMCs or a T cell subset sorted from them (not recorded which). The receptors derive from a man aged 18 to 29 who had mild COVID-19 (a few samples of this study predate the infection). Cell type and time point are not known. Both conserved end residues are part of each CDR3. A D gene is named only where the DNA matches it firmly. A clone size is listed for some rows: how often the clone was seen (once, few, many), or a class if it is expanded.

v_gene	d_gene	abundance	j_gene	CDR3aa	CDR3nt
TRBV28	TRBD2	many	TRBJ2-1	CASVGGSSYNEQFF	TGTGCCAGCGTAGGCGGGAGCTCCTACAATGAGCAGTTCTTC
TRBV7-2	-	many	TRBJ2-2	CASSFRLNTGELFF	TGTGCCAGCAGCTTCCGTCTGAACACCGGGGAGCTGTTTTTT
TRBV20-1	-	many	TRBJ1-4	CSASWGSNEKLFF	TGCAGTGCTAGTTGGGGTTCTAATGAAAAACTGTTTTTT
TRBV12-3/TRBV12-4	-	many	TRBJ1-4	CASSLSGVRGKLFF	TGTGCCAGCAGCTTATCTGGCGTGAGGGGTAAACTGTTTTTT
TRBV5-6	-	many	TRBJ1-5	CASSFGRSQPQHF	TGTGCCAGCAGCTTCGGCCGTTCCCAGCCCCAGCATTTT
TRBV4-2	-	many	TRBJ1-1	CASSPRQGAGTTEAFF	TGTGCCAGCAGCCCCCGGCAAGGTGCAGGTACAACTGAAGCTTTCTTT
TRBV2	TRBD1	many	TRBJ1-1	CASRDRGPEAFF	TGTGCCAGCAGGGACAGGGGCCCTGAAGCTTTCTTT
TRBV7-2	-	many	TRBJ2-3	CASTPGRTDTQYF	TGTGCCAGCACCCCTGGTCGCACAGATACGCAGTATTTT
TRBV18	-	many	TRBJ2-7	CASSPGGHSYEQYF	TGTGCCAGCTCACCCGGGGGGCACTCCTACGAGCAGTACTTC
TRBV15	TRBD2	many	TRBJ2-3	CATSRVRGGRPTDTQYF	TGTGCCACCAGCAGAGTACGGGGGGGACGTCCCACAGATACGCAGTATTTT
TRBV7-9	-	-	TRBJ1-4	CASSLAGYNEKLFF	TGTGCCAGCAGCTTAGCAGGGTATAATGAAAAACTGTTTTTT
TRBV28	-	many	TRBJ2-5	CASGIRTYQETQYF	TGTGCCAGCGGTATCCGGACATACCAAGAGACCCAGTACTTC
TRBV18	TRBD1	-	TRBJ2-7	CASSPPGQGVHEQYF	TGTGCCAGCTCACCACCAGGACAGGGGGTTCACGAGCAGTACTTC
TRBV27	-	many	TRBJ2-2	CASSFSIGTGELFF	TGTGCCAGCAGTTTTAGTATCGGGACCGGGGAGCTGTTTTTT
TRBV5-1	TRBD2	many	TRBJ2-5	CASSLESSGEETQYF	TGCGCCAGCAGCTTGGAATCTAGCGGGGAAGAGACCCAGTACTTC
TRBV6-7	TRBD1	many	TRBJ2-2	CASSATSGTENTGELFF	TGTGCCAGCAGCGCCACCTCCGGGACAGAGAACACCGGGGAGCTGTTTTTT
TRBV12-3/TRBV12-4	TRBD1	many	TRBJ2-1	CASNGPRGTGGTGEQFF	TGTGCCAGCAACGGGCCTCGAGGGACAGGGGGTACGGGTGAGCAGTTCTTC
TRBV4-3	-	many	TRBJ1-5	CASSQGWSVGQPQHF	TGCGCCAGCAGCCAAGGCTGGTCTGTCGGTCAGCCCCAGCATTTT
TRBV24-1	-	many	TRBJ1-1	CATSDANTEAFF	TGTGCCACCAGTGACGCCAACACTGAAGCTTTCTTT
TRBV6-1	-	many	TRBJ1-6	CASLRAYNSPLHF	TGTGCCAGCCTTCGGGCTTATAATTCACCCCTCCACTTT
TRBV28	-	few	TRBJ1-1	CASSENRAEAFF	TGTGCCAGCAGCGAGAACAGGGCTGAAGCTTTCTTT
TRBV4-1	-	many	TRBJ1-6	CASSPRSVDSPLHF	TGCGCCAGCAGCCCAAGATCAGTGGATTCACCCCTCCACTTT
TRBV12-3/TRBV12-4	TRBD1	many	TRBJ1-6	CASSQRQGGNSPLHF	TGTGCCAGCAGTCAACGACAGGGTGGGAATTCACCCCTCCACTTT
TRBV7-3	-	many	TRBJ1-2	CASSFLDAGNGYTF	TGTGCCAGCAGCTTTCTAGACGCAGGGAATGGCTACACCTTC
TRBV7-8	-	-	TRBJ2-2	CASSRDNPTGELFF	TGTGCCAGCAGTAGGGACAACCCCACCGGGGAGCTGTTTTTT
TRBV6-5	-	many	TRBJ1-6	CASSYIGDSPLHF	TGTGCCAGCAGTTACATTGGGGATTCACCCCTCCACTTT
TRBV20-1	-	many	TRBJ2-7	CSASEGGLRAEQYF	TGCAGTGCTAGCGAGGGGGGGCTGAGGGCCGAGCAGTACTTC
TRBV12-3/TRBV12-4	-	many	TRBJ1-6	CASSFLDGNSPLHF	TGTGCCAGCAGTTTCCTGGACGGAAATTCACCCCTCCACTTT
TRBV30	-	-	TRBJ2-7	CAWSPDTTSYEQYF	TGTGCCTGGAGTCCAGACACTACATCCTACGAGCAGTACTTC
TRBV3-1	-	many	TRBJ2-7	CASSDSAGGHEQYF	TGTGCCAGCAGCGACAGCGCCGGGGGTCACGAGCAGTACTTC
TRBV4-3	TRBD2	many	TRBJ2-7	CASSPSGGYYEQYF	TGCGCCAGCAGCCCCAGCGGGGGGTACTACGAGCAGTACTTC
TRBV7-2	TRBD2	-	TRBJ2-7	CASSTHGTGGTEQYF	TGTGCCAGCAGCACCCACGGGACGGGAGGTACCGAGCAGTACTTC
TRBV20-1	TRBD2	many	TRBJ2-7	CSARDVLAGMSYEQYF	TGCAGTGCTAGAGATGTACTAGCGGGGATGTCCTACGAGCAGTACTTC
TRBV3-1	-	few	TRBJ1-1	CASSAAGVNTEAFF	TGTGCCAGCAGCGCGGCAGGCGTGAACACTGAAGCTTTCTTT
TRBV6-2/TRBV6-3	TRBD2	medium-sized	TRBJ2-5	CASSYEGGVETQYF	TGTGCCAGCAGTTACGAGGGAGGGGTAGAGACCCAGTACTTC
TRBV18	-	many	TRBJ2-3	CASSPPRGGADTQYF	TGTGCCAGCTCACCCCCACGGGGCGGAGCAGATACGCAGTATTTT
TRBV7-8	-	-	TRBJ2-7	CASSLGHGEQYF	TGTGCCAGCAGCTTAGGTCACGGCGAGCAGTACTTC
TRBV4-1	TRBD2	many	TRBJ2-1	CASSQDHPASGAPKEFF	TGCGCCAGCAGCCAAGATCACCCAGCTAGCGGGGCTCCTAAGGAGTTCTTC
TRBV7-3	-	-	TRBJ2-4	CASSLQGNGDIQYF	TGTGCCAGCAGCCTACAGGGAAATGGTGACATTCAGTACTTC
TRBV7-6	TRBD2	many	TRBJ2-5	CASSKTGTSGDQYF	TGTGCCAGCAGCAAGACCGGGACTAGCGGGGATCAGTACTTC
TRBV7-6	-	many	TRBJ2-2	CASSSSRTANTGELFF	TGTGCCAGCAGCTCCTCGCGGACTGCTAACACCGGGGAGCTGTTTTTT
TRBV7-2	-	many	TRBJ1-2	CASSFPAGRGGYTF	TGTGCCAGCAGCTTCCCGGCAGGGCGAGGTGGCTACACCTTC
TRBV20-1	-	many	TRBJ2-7	CSATPGPSYEQYF	TGCAGTGCTACTCCTGGACCGAGCTACGAGCAGTACTTC
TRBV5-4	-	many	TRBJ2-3	CASSLDGLSSTDTQYF	TGTGCCAGCAGCTTGGATGGTTTATCTAGCACAGATACGCAGTATTTT
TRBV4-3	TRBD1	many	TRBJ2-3	CASSQGKGAWSLDTQYF	TGCGCCAGCAGCCAAGGAAAGGGGGCCTGGAGCCTAGATACGCAGTATTTT
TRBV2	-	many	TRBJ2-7	CASISDRQTYEQYF	TGTGCCAGCATATCGGACAGACAGACCTACGAGCAGTACTTC
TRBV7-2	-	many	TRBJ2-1	CASSLALGGGEEQFF	TGTGCCAGCAGCTTAGCCCTAGGAGGGGGCGAAGAGCAGTTCTTC
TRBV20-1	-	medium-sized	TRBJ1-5	CSASAGDRYQPQHF	TGCAGTGCTAGTGCAGGGGATAGGTATCAGCCCCAGCATTTT
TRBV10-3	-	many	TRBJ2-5	CAISGSGNQQETQYF	TGTGCCATCAGTGGGTCCGGGAACCAACAAGAGACCCAGTACTTC